This T cell receptor (beta chain) is from a study of blood T cell repertoires in COVID-19. The wider study: Samples representing acute and convalescent COVID-19 were sourced from the United States, Italy and Spain. PBMCs, B-cell-depleted T cells, or T cells provided the cDNA or gDNA that made up the material.

As originally analysed: Estimation of nucleated cell counts relied on the amplification of reference gene primers. Sequencing was performed with immunoSEQ multiplex PCR; in TCRdb, only in-frame clones are kept and a portion is missing. Clone size and the V and J calls come from that table; the DNA yielded D and trimming. The table lists about 250,000 clones, around 80% of them singletons, with around 30% in the top ten. Deletions cut 6 bases from V and 2 bases from J, with 9 bases between. This CDR3 spans 13 amino acids. Looked up from germline, CDR1 is SGHAT and CDR2 is FQDESV (reference sequence). The rearrangement uses TRBV11-1 and TRBJ2-3, with D perhaps matching TRBD2 (5 bases). Specimen: peripheral blood. This clonotype was sampled from a man in his forties or fifties with acute or convalescent COVID-19. CDR3 DNA: TGTGCCAGCAGTCGAGCGGACACAGATACGCAGTATTTT. Translating it yields CASSRADTDTQYF.